These 8 T cell receptor beta chains were all obtained from the same sample, sequenced in a study of T-cell reconstitution after alpha-beta-depleted transplantation in children. Preparation of the TCRbeta library involved a method that used unique molecular identifiers. TCRdb passed the PCR reads through MiXCR, listing each CDR3 protein once. In the table there are about 420,000 distinct CDR3 sequences, roughly 16% of which are singletons. Sequencing used PBMCs, mostly from graft donor cells, obtained 360 days after TCRalphabeta/CD19-depleted stem cell transplant. These receptors all come from a boy younger than two who had a stem cell transplant for Wiskott-Aldrich syndrome, so the T cells may come from the graft donor.

This chain connects TRBV7-2 to TRBJ2-1; D remains unclear. Germline lookup yields CDR1 SGHTA and CDR2 FQGNSA. Trimming shortened V by 5 bases and J by 4 bases, and 12 bases separated the two germline ends. The CDR3 spans 14 residues. For the CDR3, the DNA is TGTGCCAGCAGCCGAGCCTTCCCTTACAATGAGCAGTTCTTC. Its protein is CASSRAFPYNEQFF.

The genes are TRBV20-1 and TRBJ2-1, with 9 bases that match TRBD2. The CDR3 has 15 residues. Germline V gene lookup returns CDR1 DFQATT and CDR2 SNEGSKA (reference sequence). The V gene end was trimmed by 0 bases and the J gene end by 4 bases; junction bases not matched to a gene: 4. The CDR3 spells CSARDPGLAYNEQFF. CDR3 in DNA: TGCAGTGCTAGAGATCCGGGACTAGCATACAATGAGCAGTTCTTC.

This chain joins TRBV7-9 and TRBJ2-1; possibly TRBD2 for D (6 bases). The CDR3 is made up of 15 amino acids. V lost 2 bases to trimming and J lost 4 bases, with 12 bases between them. Germline CDR1 reads SEHNR; CDR2 reads FQNEAQ (reference sequence). CDR3 region: CASSLSSGVYNEQFF. The DNA for the CDR3 is TGTGCCAGCAGCTTAAGTAGCGGAGTGTACAATGAGCAGTTCTTC.

This clonotype has just a few counts. The V and J genes are TRBV29-1 and TRBJ2-3; 11 bases fit TRBD2. Per germline, CDR1 SQVTM and CDR2 ANQGSEA. J gave up 5 bases and V 5 bases, and 6 bases lay outside the gene matches. This CDR3 comprises 14 residues. The CDR3 nucleotides are TGCAGCGTTCGACTAGCGGGAAAAGTAGATACGCAGTATTTT. It encodes CSVRLAGKVDTQYF.

This clonotype came up a few times. The chain has TRBV5-1 and TRBJ1-1; the D is unclear. CDR1 and CDR2 from the germline V gene are SGHRS and YFSETQ. The CDR3 spans 13 residues. The V end lost 2 bases, the J end lost 5 bases, and 10 bases lay between the germline ends. The CDR3 DNA sequence: TGCGCCAGCAGCTTAGATGCGGGGACTGAAGCTTTCTTT. This encodes CASSLDAGTEAFF.

The chain couples TRBV20-1 to TRBJ2-3; D gene ambiguous. The CDR3 has 13 residues. Trimming took 7 bases from V and 2 from J, leaving 13 bases between them. CDR1 is DFQATT, CDR2 SNEGSKA, per germline (reference sequence). The CDR3 DNA sequence: TGCAGTGGGATTAGCACGATCACAGATACGCAGTATTTT. Translated: CSGISTITDTQYF.

The chain has TRBV12-3 or TRBV12-4 and TRBJ1-5; 12 nucleotides agree with TRBD1. J lost 6 bases, V lost 6 bases, and 12 bases had no gene match. This CDR3 region has 17 residues. The CDR3 spells CASSPGLGQGAIQPQHF. The DNA for the CDR3 is TGTGCCAGCAGCCCCGGGCTGGGACAGGGGGCTATTCAGCCCCAGCATTTT.

This clonotype was counted only a few times. This chain uses TRBV4-2 with TRBJ1-1, with D tentatively TRBD1 (6 bases). The CDR3 is 16 amino acids. Germline CDR1 and CDR2: LGHNA and YNFKEQ. The V end lost 6 bases, the J end lost 7 bases, and 24 bases lay between the germline ends. Here the CDR3 reads CASRPSSTGISVEAFF. CDR3 sequence (DNA): TGTGCCAGCAGACCCAGCTCGACAGGAATTTCGGTTGAAGCTTTCTTT.